This TCR beta chain was captured in a study of T and B cells in COVID-19 patients. As for the study in general: The recovered patients had mostly mild to moderate COVID-19 with outpatient management. Median age was approximately 34 years in the recovered cohort and around 62 years in the active-infection cohort.

For this clonotype: Antigen specificity is unknown.

BIOMED2 TRB-A/B primer pools were used in multiplex TRB PCR. TCRdb fed the multiplex PCR reads into MiXCR, producing one record per CDR3 protein. The data contain approximately 1,200 distinct CDR3 sequences, about 29% of them singletons. From blood, roughly 220-550 ng of genomic DNA served as TRB template. Study outcomes and limitations: Clonality of TRB repertoires was high in active COVID-19; recovery brought above-healthy diversity and richness.

Sequenced sample: blood. The sequence came from a human donor with active COVID-19.

The CDR3 coding sequence is TGCAGCGTTGATGGTCAGGGACTAGCGGGGGGAAATGAGCAGTACTTC. This gives the protein CSVDGQGLAGGNEQYF. The chain joins TRBV29-1 to TRBJ2-5; 15 bases are a match to TRBD2. Germline values: CDR1 SQVTM, CDR2 ANQGSEA. CDR3 length equals 16 residues. V shed 3 bases, J shed 11 bases, and the junction held 13 bases outside the gene matches.